Listed below are T cell receptor beta chains from one sample, sequenced in a study of blood T cell repertoires in COVID-19. TCRdb keeps only in-frame clones here, not all; method: immunoSEQ multiplex PCR. The sample lists over 400,000 clones; 86% were seen once. Sequenced sample: peripheral blood. Receptor source: a woman in her twenties or thirties with active or convalescent COVID-19. The CDR3 runs from the conserved cysteine through the conserved F or W. The D gene is left open where the match is weak. A row's size may be missing; if present it is once, few, many or a size class.

size,D,V,J,DNA,CDR3
.,.,TRBV7-4,TRBJ2-3,TGTGCCAGCACGACGATAGAGACAGGTTACACAGATACGCAGTATTTT,CASTTIETGYTDTQYF
.,TRBD2,TRBV7-6,TRBJ2-1,TGTGCCAGCAGCCTAGGGACTAGCGGAATCCATGAGCAGTTCTTC,CASSLGTSGIHEQFF
.,.,TRBV7-6,TRBJ1-3,TGTGCCAGCAGTACCCCCCGTCAGGGGTCCCCCTCGGAAGGAAACACCATATATTTT,CASSTPRQGSPSEGNTIYF
.,.,TRBV19,TRBJ2-1,TGTGCCAGTCATACCCGGGACAACCCCTACAATGAGCAGTTCTTC,CASHTRDNPYNEQFF
few,TRBD1,TRBV28,TRBJ2-5,TGTGCCAGCAGTACTACAGGGGCCCAAGAGACCCAGTACTTC,CASSTTGAQETQYF
.,.,TRBV10-2,TRBJ2-5,TGCGCCAGCATCCCCCAAGCGGGCCCCGGGGAGACCCAGTACTTC,CASIPQAGPGETQYF
.,.,TRBV27,TRBJ1-1,TGTGCCAGCAGTTTAGGAATTGGGACAAAGAACACTGAAGCTTTCTTT,CASSLGIGTKNTEAFF
.,.,TRBV21-1,TRBJ1-5,TGTGCCAGCAGCAAAATTCGGTCCTTTAGCAATCAGCCCCAGCATTTT,CASSKIRSFSNQPQHF
.,.,TRBV3-1/TRBV3-2,TRBJ1-3,TGTGCCAGCAGCCAAGAAACGAGAATCTCTGGAAACACCATATATTTT,CASSQETRISGNTIYF
.,.,TRBV7-9,TRBJ1-3,TGTGCCAGCAGCTTAGCAGCCGGAATCAGGCGATATTTT,CASSLAAGIRRYF
few,.,TRBV5-6,TRBJ1-1,TGTGCCAGCAGCTTGCTAGAGGAATACACTGAAGCTTTCTTT,CASSLLEEYTEAFF
.,TRBD2,TRBV6-6,TRBJ2-7,TGTGCCAGCAGTTACTCGAGTAGCGGGGAAATGAAGCAGTACTTC,CASSYSSSGEMKQYF